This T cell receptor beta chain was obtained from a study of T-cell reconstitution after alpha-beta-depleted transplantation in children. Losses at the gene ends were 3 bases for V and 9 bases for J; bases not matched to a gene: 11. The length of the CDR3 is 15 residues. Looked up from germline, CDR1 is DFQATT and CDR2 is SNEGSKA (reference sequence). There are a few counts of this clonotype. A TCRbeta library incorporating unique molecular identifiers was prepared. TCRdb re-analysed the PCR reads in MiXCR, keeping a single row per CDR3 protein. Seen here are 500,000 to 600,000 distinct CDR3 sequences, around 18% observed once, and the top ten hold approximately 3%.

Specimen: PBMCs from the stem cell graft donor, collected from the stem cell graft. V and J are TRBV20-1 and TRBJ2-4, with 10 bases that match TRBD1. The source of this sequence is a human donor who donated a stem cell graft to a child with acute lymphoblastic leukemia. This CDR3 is CSASWTGTGAGIQYF. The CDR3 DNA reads TGCAGTGCTAGCTGGACCGGGACAGGGGCTGGCATTCAGTACTTC.